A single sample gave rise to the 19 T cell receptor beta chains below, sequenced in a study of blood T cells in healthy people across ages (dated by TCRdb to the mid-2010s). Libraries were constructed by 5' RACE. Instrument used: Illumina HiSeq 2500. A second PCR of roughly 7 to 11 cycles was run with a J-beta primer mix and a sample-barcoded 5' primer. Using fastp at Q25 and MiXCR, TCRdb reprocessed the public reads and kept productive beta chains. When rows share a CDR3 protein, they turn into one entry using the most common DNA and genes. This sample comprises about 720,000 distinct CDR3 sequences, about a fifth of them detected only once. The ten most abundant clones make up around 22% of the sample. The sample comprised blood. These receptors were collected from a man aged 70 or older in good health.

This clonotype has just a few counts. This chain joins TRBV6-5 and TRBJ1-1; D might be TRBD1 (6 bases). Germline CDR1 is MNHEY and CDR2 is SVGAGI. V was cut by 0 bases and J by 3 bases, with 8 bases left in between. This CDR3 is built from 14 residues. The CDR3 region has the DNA TGTGCCAGCAGTTACTCACCAGGGGACACTGAAGCTTTCTTT. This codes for CASSYSPGDTEAFF.

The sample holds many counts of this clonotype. The DNA for the CDR3 is TGTGCCAGCAGCTTAGACAGGGCACGAAGATCCTACAATGAGCAGTTCTTC. Amino acid sequence: CASSLDRARRSYNEQFF. This chain connects TRBV7-2 to TRBJ2-1; D may be TRBD1 (6 bases). The CDR3 has 17 residues. The V and J ends lost 1 base and 1 base respectively, with 14 bases between them. CDR1 is SGHTA and CDR2 is FQGNSA in the germline V gene.

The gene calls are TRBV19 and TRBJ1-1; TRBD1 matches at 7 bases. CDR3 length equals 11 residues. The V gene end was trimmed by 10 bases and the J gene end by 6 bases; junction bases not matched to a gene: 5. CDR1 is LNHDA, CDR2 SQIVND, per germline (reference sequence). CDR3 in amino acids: CAIQGRAEAFF. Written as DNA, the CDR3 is TGTGCCATACAGGGGAGGGCTGAAGCTTTCTTT.

CDR3 in DNA: TGTGCCAGCAGCGTACATAGCGGGAGCCAAGAGACCCAGTACTTC. Protein sequence: CASSVHSGSQETQYF. The genes are TRBV9 and TRBJ2-5; 9 bases line up with TRBD2. Per germline, CDR1 SGDLS and CDR2 YYNGEE. J was trimmed by 1 base and V by 1 base; bases with no gene match: 2. The CDR3 runs 15 residues.

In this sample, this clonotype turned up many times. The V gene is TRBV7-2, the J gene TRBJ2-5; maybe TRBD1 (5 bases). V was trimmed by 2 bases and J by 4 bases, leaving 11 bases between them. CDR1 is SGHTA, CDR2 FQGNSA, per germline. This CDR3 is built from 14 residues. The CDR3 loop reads CASSLSGRGETQYF. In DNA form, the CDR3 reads TGTGCCAGCAGCTTATCCGGAAGGGGAGAGACCCAGTACTTC.

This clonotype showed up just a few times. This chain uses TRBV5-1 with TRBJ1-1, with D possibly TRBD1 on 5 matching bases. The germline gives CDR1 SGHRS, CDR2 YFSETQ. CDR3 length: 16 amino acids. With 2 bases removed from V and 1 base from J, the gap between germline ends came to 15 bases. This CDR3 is CASSLSEGFPNTEAFF. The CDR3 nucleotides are TGCGCCAGCAGCTTAAGTGAGGGGTTCCCGAACACTGAAGCTTTCTTT.

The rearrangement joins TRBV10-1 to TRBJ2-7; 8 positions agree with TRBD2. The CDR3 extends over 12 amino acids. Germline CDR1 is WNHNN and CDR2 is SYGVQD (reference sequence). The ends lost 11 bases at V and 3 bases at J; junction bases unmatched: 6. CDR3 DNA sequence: TGCGCCGTTAGCGGGGCTAACTACGAGCAGTACGTC. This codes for CAVSGANYEQYV.

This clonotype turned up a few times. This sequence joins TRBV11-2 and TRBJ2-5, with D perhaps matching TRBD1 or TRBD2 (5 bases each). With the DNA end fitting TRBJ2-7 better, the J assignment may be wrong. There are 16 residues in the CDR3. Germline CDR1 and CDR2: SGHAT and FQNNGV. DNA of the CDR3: TGTGCCGGCGAGGTGGGAACCGGGACGGCTAGCTACGAGCAGTACTTC. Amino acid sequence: CAGEVGTGTASYEQYF.

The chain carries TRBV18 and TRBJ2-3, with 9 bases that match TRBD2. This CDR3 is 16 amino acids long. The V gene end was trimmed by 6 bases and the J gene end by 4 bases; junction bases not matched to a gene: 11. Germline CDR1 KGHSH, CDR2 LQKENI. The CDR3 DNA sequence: TGTGCCAGCTCGTCGGGACTAGCCCCTCCAGCAGATACGCAGTATTTT. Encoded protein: CASSSGLAPPADTQYF.

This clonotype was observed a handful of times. CDR3 protein: CASSQGRISRETQYF. CDR3 bases: TGTGCCAGCAGCCAAGGGAGGATCTCTCGGGAGACCCAGTACTTC. The V call is TRBV14, the J call TRBJ2-5, with D maybe TRBD2 (5 bases). Trimming stripped 1 base from V and 5 bases from J, with 14 bases between. The CDR3 extends over 15 amino acids. Per the germline V gene, CDR1 is SGHDN and CDR2 is FVKESK.

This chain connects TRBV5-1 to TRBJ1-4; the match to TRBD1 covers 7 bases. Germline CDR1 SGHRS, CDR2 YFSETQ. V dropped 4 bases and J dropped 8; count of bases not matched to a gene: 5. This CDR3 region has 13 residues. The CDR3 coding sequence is TGCGCCAGCAGCATACCGGGACAGGAAAAACTGTTTTTT. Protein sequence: CASSIPGQEKLFF.

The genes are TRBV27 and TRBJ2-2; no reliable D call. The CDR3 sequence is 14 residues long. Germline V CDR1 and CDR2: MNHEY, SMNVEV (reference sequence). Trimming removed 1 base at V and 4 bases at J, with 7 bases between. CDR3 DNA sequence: TGTGCCAGCAGTTTATTACTCACCACCGGGGAGCTGTTTTTT. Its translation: CASSLLLTTGELFF.

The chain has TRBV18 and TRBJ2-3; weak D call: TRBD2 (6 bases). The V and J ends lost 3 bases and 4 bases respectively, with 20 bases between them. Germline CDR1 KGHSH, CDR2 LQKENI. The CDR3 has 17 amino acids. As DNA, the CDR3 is TGTGCCAGCTCACCTAACCGGGACTCGAAGGGGTCAGATACGCAGTATTTT. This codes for CASSPNRDSKGSDTQYF.

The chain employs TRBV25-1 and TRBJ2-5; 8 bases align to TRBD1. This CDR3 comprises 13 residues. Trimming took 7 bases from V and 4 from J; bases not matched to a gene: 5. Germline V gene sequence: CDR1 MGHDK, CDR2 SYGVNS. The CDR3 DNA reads TGTGCCAGCAAAACAGGGGGAAGAGAGACCCAGTACTTC. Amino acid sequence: CASKTGGRETQYF.

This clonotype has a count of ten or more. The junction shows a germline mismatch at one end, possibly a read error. This chain's CDR3 is CASSPSTDTQYF. CDR3 DNA sequence: TGCGCCAGCAGCCCTAGCACAGATACGCAGTATTTT. This rearrangement joins TRBV18 to TRBJ2-3; unclear D gene. CDR1 and CDR2 from the germline V gene are KGHSH and LQKENI. The CDR3 runs to 12 residues.

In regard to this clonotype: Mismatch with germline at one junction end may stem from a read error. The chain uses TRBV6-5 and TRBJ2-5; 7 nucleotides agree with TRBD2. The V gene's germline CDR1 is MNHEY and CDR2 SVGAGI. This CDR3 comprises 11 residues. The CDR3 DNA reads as TGTGCCAGCAGTTACCGGACTAGTGTGTTCTTC. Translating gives CASSYRTSVFF.

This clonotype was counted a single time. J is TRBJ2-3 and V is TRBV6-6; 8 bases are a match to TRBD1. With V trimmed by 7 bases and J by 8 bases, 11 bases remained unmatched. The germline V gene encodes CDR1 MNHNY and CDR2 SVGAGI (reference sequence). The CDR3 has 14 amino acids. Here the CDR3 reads CASIDQGAGGTQYF. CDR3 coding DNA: TGTGCCAGCATCGACCAGGGGGCAGGAGGTACGCAGTATTTT.

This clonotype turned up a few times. The CDR3 here is CASSFESYGYTF. The CDR3 DNA reads as TGTGCCAGCAGTTTTGAGAGCTATGGCTACACCTTC. The chain uses TRBV28 and TRBJ1-2; D gene unclear. This CDR3 has 12 amino acids. The V end was cut by 3 bases, the J end by 4 bases, with 6 bases between. Germline CDR1 reads MDHEN; CDR2 reads SYDVKM.

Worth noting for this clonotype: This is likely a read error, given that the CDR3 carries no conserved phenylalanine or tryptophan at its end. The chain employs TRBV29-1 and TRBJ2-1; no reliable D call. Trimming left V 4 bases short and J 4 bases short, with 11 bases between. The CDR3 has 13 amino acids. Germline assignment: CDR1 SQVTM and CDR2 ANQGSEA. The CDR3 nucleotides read TGCAGCGTTGGATCGGCCGGATACAATGAGCAGTTCCTC. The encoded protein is CSVGSAGYNEQFL.